These T cell receptor beta chains were read from a single sample in a study of blood T cell repertoires in COVID-19. The table came from immunoSEQ multiplex PCR; TCRdb's copy has only in-frame clones and leaves some out. This sample carries about 230,000 clones, about four fifths of them seen once, and the ten largest clones take roughly 5.7%. Sequenced input: peripheral blood. These TCRs come from a man at least 80 years old with acute or convalescent COVID-19. Both conserved end residues are part of each CDR3. The D gene is left open where the match is weak. The size field is filled for only some rows; it gives once, few, many or a size class.

size	J	length	D	V	DNA	CDR3
.	TRBJ2-1	13	.	TRBV3-1/TRBV3-2	TGTGCCAGCAGCCAAGCCAAACCCGGGGAGCAGTTCTTC	CASSQAKPGEQFF
.	TRBJ2-7	16	TRBD2	TRBV29-1	TGCAGCGTTGAAGGGGGCGCTAGCGGGAGGCCCTACGAGCAGTACTTC	CSVEGGASGRPYEQYF
.	TRBJ2-7	16	TRBD2	TRBV27	TGTGCCAGCACTGGGCTAGCGGGGTTGAGCCTCTACGAGCAGTACTTC	CASTGLAGLSLYEQYF
.	TRBJ1-5	15	.	TRBV7-6	TGTGCCAGCGCACAAGGGGCAGGGGCCCATCAGCCCCAGCATTTT	CASAQGAGAHQPQHF
.	TRBJ1-4	14	TRBD1	TRBV2	TGTGCCAGCAGTGCCCGACAGGGTAATGAAAAACTGTTTTTT	CASSARQGNEKLFF
.	TRBJ2-2	14	TRBD1	TRBV7-8	TGTGCCAGCAGCCTAGACAGGGCGACCGGGGAGCTGTTTTTT	CASSLDRATGELFF
.	TRBJ2-7	16	TRBD1	TRBV9	TGTGCCAGCAGCGCGGGGGGACAGGGGATTTGGGACGAGCAGTACTTC	CASSAGGQGIWDEQYF
few	TRBJ2-2	17	TRBD2	TRBV4-1	TGCGCCAGCAGCTTCGCTAGCGGGGGGCGGGACACCGGGGAGCTGTTTTTT	CASSFASGGRDTGELFF
.	TRBJ2-1	13	TRBD2	TRBV28	TGTGCCAGCGGACTACTAGCGGACAATGAGCAGTTCTTC	CASGLLADNEQFF
.	TRBJ2-7	14	.	TRBV7-9	TGTGCCAGCAGGGGAGGACAGGCGCCCTACGAGCAGTACTTC	CASRGGQAPYEQYF
.	TRBJ2-7	13	TRBD1	TRBV7-2	TGTGCCAGCAGCTTCGGACAGGGCTACGAGCAGTACTTC	CASSFGQGYEQYF
once	TRBJ2-3	18	TRBD2	TRBV4-2	TGTGCCAGCAGCCAAGAATTTACCCGGACTAGCGGCACAGATACGCAGTATTTT	CASSQEFTRTSGTDTQYF
.	TRBJ2-3	16	TRBD2	TRBV9	TGTGCCAGCAGTTCAGGTCTAGCGGGAGGGGTGGATACGCAGTATTTT	CASSSGLAGGVDTQYF
.	TRBJ2-2	15	TRBD2	TRBV19	TGTGCCAGTAGTATAAAGCGGGAGGGTTTCGGAGAGCTGTTTTTT	CASSIKREGFGELFF
.	TRBJ2-7	15	TRBD2	TRBV7-2	TGTGCCAGCAGCTTAGGACTAGCGGGGACCTACGAGCAGTACTTC	CASSLGLAGTYEQYF
.	TRBJ2-1	16	.	TRBV7-8	TGTGCCAGCAGCCCCCGGGACACCTCAGCGTACAATGAGCAGTTCTTC	CASSPRDTSAYNEQFF
.	TRBJ1-3	16	TRBD1	TRBV5-1	TGCGCCAGCAGCTACGCTGGACAGGACTCTGGAAACACCATATATTTT	CASSYAGQDSGNTIYF
.	TRBJ1-2	14	.	TRBV7-9	TGTGCCAGCAGTTTCACAGGGACTAACTATGGCTACACCTTC	CASSFTGTNYGYTF
.	TRBJ2-1	16	TRBD2	TRBV5-1	TGCGCCAGCAGCTGGGGTAGCGGGAGGGCCTACAATGAGCAGTTCTTC	CASSWGSGRAYNEQFF
.	TRBJ2-7	16	TRBD1	TRBV4-1	TGCGCCAGCAGCCAAAACCCCCCGGGACAGGGTTACGAGCAGTACTTC	CASSQNPPGQGYEQYF
.	TRBJ1-5	16	.	TRBV28	TGTGCCAGCAGTTTGGGGCACGGCGGCCCGAATCAGCCCCAGCATTTT	CASSLGHGGPNQPQHF
.	TRBJ2-7	15	TRBD1	TRBV2	TGTGCCAGCAGCTCCCCCGGACAGGGACCCTACGAGCAGTACTTC	CASSSPGQGPYEQYF
.	TRBJ2-3	15	TRBD2	TRBV7-2	TGTGCCAGCAGCTCTAGCGGGGGCTCGACAGATACGCAGTATTTT	CASSSSGGSTDTQYF
.	TRBJ1-5	16	.	TRBV21-1	TGTGCCAGCAGCAAAGGCCGGGACAGGTTAAATCAGCCCCAGCATTTT	CASSKGRDRLNQPQHF
.	TRBJ1-5	12	.	TRBV19	TGTGCCACGGGGGTCAGAAATCAGCCCCAGCATTTT	CATGVRNQPQHF
.	TRBJ2-2	16	TRBD2	TRBV6-1	TGTGCCAGCAGTGCCACTAGCGGGAGGGCCTCAGGGGAGCTGTTTTTT	CASSATSGRASGELFF
few	TRBJ2-1	17	TRBD2	TRBV6-2/TRBV6-3	TGTGCCAGCAGTTACGTCCTGGGGGCGGGGGGCTACAATGAGCAGTTCTTC	CASSYVLGAGGYNEQFF
once	TRBJ1-6	16	.	TRBV27	TGTGCCAGCAGTTTGGGAGGGCCCCAGGGTTGGTCACCCCTCCACTTT	CASSLGGPQGWSPLHF
.	TRBJ1-2	12	.	TRBV6-5	TGTGCCAGCAGGGAGGACCCCTATGGCTACACCTTC	CASREDPYGYTF
.	TRBJ2-5	17	TRBD2	TRBV5-1	TGCGCCAGCAGCTGGACTAGCGGGAGGCCCCCAAACTGGACCCAGTACTTC	CASSWTSGRPPNWTQYF
once	TRBJ2-3	15	TRBD2	TRBV19	TGTGCCAGTAGTTGGGCGGGAGGGACAACAGATACGCAGTATTTT	CASSWAGGTTDTQYF
once	TRBJ2-5	15	TRBD2	TRBV7-3	TGTGCCAGCAGCTTAATAGCGGGGCCCCAAGAGACCCAGTACTTC	CASSLIAGPQETQYF
.	TRBJ2-7	16	TRBD1	TRBV27	TGTGCCAGCAGTCGGATAACAGGGGTATCAGTTGCCGAGCAGTACTTC	CASSRITGVSVAEQYF
.	TRBJ1-6	14	TRBD1	TRBV6-4	TGTGCCAGCAGGGGACAGTCGGGGAATTCACCCCTCCACTTT	CASRGQSGNSPLHF
.	TRBJ2-7	15	.	TRBV27	TGTGCCAGCAGTTTAATGTCAGGCGGGTCCTACGAGCAGTACTTC	CASSLMSGGSYEQYF
.	TRBJ2-1	15	.	TRBV3-1/TRBV3-2	TGTGCCAGCAGCCAAACCCCCGTTCGGTACAATGAGCAGTTCTTC	CASSQTPVRYNEQFF
.	TRBJ1-2	16	TRBD1	TRBV27	TGTGCCAGCAGTTTACGGACGGGACAGATCCCCTATGGCTACACCTTC	CASSLRTGQIPYGYTF
.	TRBJ2-7	16	TRBD1	TRBV18	TGTGCCAGCTCACCGATCCCGGGACAGGCCGACTACGAGCAGTACTTC	CASSPIPGQADYEQYF
.	TRBJ2-7	13	TRBD2	TRBV6-2/TRBV6-3	TGTGCCAGCAGTCTCGCGGGAGGTTACGAGCAGTACTTC	CASSLAGGYEQYF